What follows are 5 T cell receptor beta chains derived from one specimen sequenced in a study of regulatory T cells in long-lasting Graves disease. Arm-PCR of CDR3 regions and iRepertoire HTBI primers were the basis on which TCR beta libraries were built. TCRdb processed the multiplex PCR reads anew with MiXCR; each CDR3 protein has one entry. Of about 540,000 distinct CDR3 sequences listed, about 13% are singletons. Time point meaning: newly diagnosed GD, antithyroid drugs for less than 3 months. PBMC RNA was the source of the TCR library. This sample also appeared in a second study, on T cells in Graves' hyperthyroidism and ophthalmopathy.

This specimen consisted of peripheral blood mononuclear cells (PBMCs), obtained at new diagnosis, from a patient treated with antithyroid drugs. The receptors were sampled from a man aged 25-45 years with Graves disease.

This clonotype was seen at least ten times. This chain links TRBV7-2 with TRBJ2-1; D is perhaps TRBD1 (6 bases). Germline values: CDR1 SGHTA, CDR2 FQGNSA. V was pared by 1 base and J by 8 bases, with 15 bases between. This CDR3 has 15 residues. The CDR3 DNA follows: TGTGCCAGCAGCTTAGGTCACAGGGCGAGGGATGAGCAGTTCTTC. Translation: CASSLGHRARDEQFF.

The chain combines TRBV9 with TRBJ2-3; D is undetermined. The CDR3 runs to 14 residues. The germline V and J ends were trimmed by 0 bases and 4 bases, with 9 bases remaining between them. Germline assignment: CDR1 SGDLS and CDR2 YYNGEE. CDR3 DNA sequence: TGTGCCAGCAGCGTAGAATCCCCCCCAGATACGCAGTATTTT. Amino acids: CASSVESPPDTQYF.

This clonotype was counted ten times or more. The chain couples TRBV13 to TRBJ2-3; TRBD2 matches at 13 bases. Germline values: CDR1 PRHDT, CDR2 FYEKMQ (reference sequence). After removal of 5 bases from V and 5 bases from J, the junction contained 4 bases not matched to a gene. CDR3 length equals 15 residues. This CDR3 is CASSQGLAGEDTQYF. The CDR3 DNA sequence: TGTGCCAGCAGCCAAGGACTAGCGGGAGAAGATACGCAGTATTTT. Using reference TRBV13 and TRBJ2-3 for the parts outside the CDR3, the full variable domain is AAGVIQSPRHLIKEKRETATLKCYPIPRHDTVYWYQQGPGQDPQFLISFYEKMQSDKGSIPDRFSAQQFSDYHSELNMSSLELGDSALYFCASSQGLAGEDTQYFGPGTRLTVL.

This clonotype was detected many times. The J gene is TRBJ2-5, the V gene TRBV6-1; the D gene is possibly TRBD1 (5 bases). The germline gives CDR1 MNHNS, CDR2 SASEGT. This CDR3 spans 17 amino acids. Trimming took 0 bases from V and 0 from J, leaving 14 bases between them. The CDR3 here is CASSEALRTPYQETQYF. The CDR3 nucleotides are TGTGCCAGCAGTGAAGCCCTAAGGACACCGTACCAAGAGACCCAGTACTTC.

This clonotype was counted many times. CDR3: CASSLQGFAYGYTF. CDR3 coding DNA: TGTGCCAGCAGTTTACAGGGGTTTGCCTATGGCTACACCTTC. The V call is TRBV12-3 or TRBV12-4, the J call TRBJ1-2; D possibly corresponds to TRBD1 (6 bases). Trimming removed 2 bases from V and 4 bases from J, with 11 bases in between. The CDR3 length is 14 residues.